Shown below are 21 T cell receptor beta chains from a single sample sequenced in a study of memory CD4+ T cells and cytomegalovirus serostatus. Only in-frame clones appear in the TCRdb table, and some are missing; sequencing was by immunoSEQ multiplex PCR. The table has 60,000 or so clones, approximately 77% seen once. The sort gate was single viable CD3+CD4+CD8-CD45RO+ cells for memory CD4+ T cells. Input material: memory CD4+ T cells from blood. These receptors originate from an adult in good health and CMV-seronegative. Some clones in this sample may be carry-over from other donors' samples.

The V and J genes are TRBV29-1 and TRBJ1-4; D is uncertain. The CDR3 loop spans 12 amino acids. The V end was cut by 6 bases, the J end by 11 bases, with 16 bases between. CDR1 and CDR2 (germline): SQVTM, ANQGSEA. Here the CDR3 reads CSVRTAGGKLFF. For the CDR3, the DNA is TGCAGCGTCCGGACCGCCGGCGGGAAACTGTTTTTT.

This clone was observed once. The V gene is TRBV5-4, the J gene TRBJ2-1; 8 nucleotides line up with TRBD1. The V segment lost 6 bases and the J segment 7 bases; nucleotides outside the gene matches: 12. The CDR3 consists of 15 residues. Germline V lookup: CDR1 SGHNT, CDR2 YYREEE (reference sequence). The CDR3 DNA sequence: TGTGCCAGCACCCCTGCGGCAGGGGGCGGGAATGAGCAGTTCTTC. Residues: CASTPAAGGGNEQFF.

This rearrangement joins TRBV19 to TRBJ2-7; D might be TRBD2 (5 bases). The V end lost 3 bases, the J end lost 7 bases, and 13 bases lay between the germline ends. CDR3 size: 13 residues. CDR1 is LNHDA and CDR2 is SQIVND in the germline V gene (reference sequence). CDR3: CASSILTGREQYF. The CDR3 bases are TGTGCCAGTAGTATTTTGACGGGAAGGGAGCAGTACTTC.

The chain employs TRBV2 and TRBJ1-2, with a tentative D call TRBD1 (6 bases). This CDR3 region has 12 residues. Looked up from germline, CDR1 is SNHLY and CDR2 is FYNNEI. V was clipped by 6 bases and J by 8 bases, with 13 bases between them. The DNA for the CDR3 is TGTGCCAGCAGCCTCTACAGGGTAGGCTACACCTTC. Translating gives CASSLYRVGYTF.

The CDR3 DNA reads TGTGCCAGCAGCAGTTTGGGCGGGTTCACTGGGGCCAACGTCCTGACTTTC. Translated, it gives CASSSLGGFTGANVLTF. The V and J genes are TRBV7-8 and TRBJ2-6; maybe TRBD2 (5 bases). The germline V gene encodes CDR1 SGHVS and CDR2 FQNEAQ. The CDR3 length is 17 residues. With 5 bases removed from V and 2 bases from J, the gap between germline ends came to 16 bases.

This chain links TRBV28 with TRBJ1-2, with unresolved D. Trimming removed 1 base from V and 8 bases from J, with 5 bases in between. Germline CDR1 is MDHEN and CDR2 is SYDVKM. The CDR3 totals 11 residues. The CDR3 bases are TGTGCCAGCAGTTTATTCTACGGCTACACCTTC. It translates to CASSLFYGYTF.

V gene TRBV7-9 combines with J gene TRBJ2-2; 9 bases are a match to TRBD1. From germline, CDR1 is SEHNR and CDR2 FQNEAQ (reference sequence). CDR3 size: 16 residues. With 3 bases clipped from V and 1 base from J, the junction kept 3 bases outside the gene matches. This CDR3 is CASSFWGQGNTGELFF. CDR3 nucleotide sequence: TGTGCCAGCAGCTTTTGGGGACAGGGGAACACCGGGGAGCTGTTTTTT.

This chain connects TRBV7-9 to TRBJ2-1, with D possibly called TRBD1 or TRBD2 (9 bases each). The germline gives CDR1 SEHNR, CDR2 FQNEAQ (reference sequence). V was trimmed by 5 bases and J by 3 bases, leaving 23 bases between them. The CDR3 length is 18 residues. The CDR3 nucleotides are TGTGCCAGCAGCCCGGACAGGGGTAGACTAGCGGTCTACAATGAGCAGTTCTTC. Translated, it gives CASSPDRGRLAVYNEQFF.

This clone was observed at least ten times. This sample includes further DNA sequences coding for the same CDR3. The V gene is TRBV28, the J gene TRBJ1-1; D is unclear. This CDR3 contains 13 residues. Germline V lookup: CDR1 MDHEN, CDR2 SYDVKM. V lost 2 bases, J lost 2 bases, and 6 bases lay in between. CDR3 coding DNA: TGTGCCAGCAGTTTAGTGGTTAACACTGAAGCTTTCTTT. It translates to CASSLVVNTEAFF.

The chain combines TRBV5-1 with TRBJ1-2, with D possibly being TRBD1 (5 bases). The V and J ends lost 4 bases and 8 bases respectively, with 21 bases between them. The CDR3 consists of 15 residues. Germline V gene sequence: CDR1 SGHRS, CDR2 YFSETQ. This CDR3 is CASSRIRQGGGGYTF. The CDR3 DNA sequence: TGCGCCAGCAGCCGAATTCGGCAGGGCGGAGGCGGCTACACCTTC.

The CDR3 DNA is TGTGCCTGGAGCCCGGGACTAGCGTTGGACTACGAGCAGTACTTC. Its protein is CAWSPGLALDYEQYF. This chain joins TRBV30 and TRBJ2-7, with 10 nucleotides matching TRBD2. CDR1 GTSNPN and CDR2 SVGIG come from the germline V gene (reference sequence). Trimming took 3 bases from V and 3 from J; bases not matched to a gene: 8. This CDR3 is 15 amino acids long.

This clone was seen a handful of times. The chain joins TRBV28 to TRBJ2-3; D is ambiguous. The CDR3 is made up of 11 amino acids. CDR1 and CDR2 (germline): MDHEN, SYDVKM. V lost 3 bases to trimming and J lost 6 bases, with 4 bases between them. The CDR3 is CASSLRDTQYF. The CDR3 DNA reads as TGTGCCAGCAGTTTGCGGGATACGCAGTATTTT. Full variable domain (rest looked up from reference TRBV28 and TRBJ2-3): DVKVTQSSRYLVKRTGEKVFLECVQDMDHENMFWYRQDPGLGLRLIYFSYDVKMKEKGDIPEGYSVSREKKERFSLILESASTNQTSMYLCASSLRDTQYFGPGTRLTVL.

The chain has TRBV7-6 and TRBJ2-5, with no clear D. V dropped 1 base and J dropped 3 bases, with 12 bases sitting between them. Looked up from germline, CDR1 is SGHVS and CDR2 is FNYEAQ. CDR3 length: 15 residues. The CDR3 protein is CASSLVLSPKETQYF. The CDR3 nucleotides are TGTGCCAGCAGCTTAGTCCTGTCCCCCAAAGAGACCCAGTACTTC.

This clone was counted a single time. V usage is TRBV28 and J usage is TRBJ1-2; no clear D. Per the germline V gene, CDR1 is MDHEN and CDR2 is SYDVKM. The CDR3 covers 14 residues. The V gene lost 3 bases and the J gene lost 9 bases, with 17 bases spanning the gap. CDR3: CASSLKGIDWRYTF. The CDR3 DNA is TGTGCCAGCAGTTTGAAGGGTATAGATTGGCGCTACACCTTC.

CDR3 in DNA: TGTGCCAGCACACGACAGGGGCGTACTGAAGCTTTCTTT. It encodes CASTRQGRTEAFF. The chain carries TRBV7-2 and TRBJ1-1; 8 bases map to TRBD1. The CDR3 contains 13 residues. V dropped 7 bases and J dropped 5; count of bases not matched to a gene: 6. Germline CDR1 is SGHTA and CDR2 is FQGNSA.

CDR3 in DNA: TGTGCCAGCAGTGAAAAGGAGACCCAGTACTTC. Translated: CASSEKETQYF. The chain links TRBV2 to TRBJ2-5; D unresolved. V was shortened by 2 bases and J by 5 bases, with 3 bases between the two germline ends. Germline CDR1 SNHLY, CDR2 FYNNEI. The CDR3 runs 11 residues.

This chain connects TRBV7-9 to TRBJ2-1, with 9 bases fitting TRBD2. The V gene's germline CDR1 is SEHNR and CDR2 FQNEAQ (reference sequence). With 0 bases clipped from V and 8 bases from J, the junction kept 11 bases outside the gene matches. This CDR3 is 17 amino acids long. The DNA for the CDR3 is TGTGCCAGCAGCTTAGCGCGTGGGGCGGGAGGGCCCCATGAGCAGTTCTTC. Translated: CASSLARGAGGPHEQFF.

J is TRBJ1-2 and V is TRBV6-5; 8 bases fit TRBD1. This CDR3 comprises 13 residues. Losses at the gene ends were 5 bases for V and 4 bases for J; bases not matched to a gene: 3. Germline CDR1 MNHEY, CDR2 SVGAGI. CDR3 DNA: TGTGCCAGCAGTCCTGACAGGGGCTATGGCTACACCTTC. Protein: CASSPDRGYGYTF.

CDR3 in amino acids: CASSRGGPSNQPQHF. The CDR3 DNA reads TGTGCCAGCAGCCGAGGGGGTCCCAGCAATCAGCCCCAGCATTTT. The V call is TRBV27, the J call TRBJ1-5, with D tentatively TRBD1 (6 bases). The CDR3 is made up of 15 amino acids. The germline gives CDR1 MNHEY, CDR2 SMNVEV (reference sequence). V was shortened by 6 bases and J by 1 base, with 13 bases between the two germline ends.

V is TRBV7-8 and J is TRBJ1-2, with TRBD1 identical over 8 bases. This CDR3 region has 14 residues. V shed 0 bases and J 3 bases; nucleotides not matched to a gene: 0. From germline, CDR1 is SGHVS and CDR2 FQNEAQ. Here the CDR3 reads CASSLAGQDYGYTF. The CDR3, as DNA: TGTGCCAGCAGCTTAGCGGGACAGGACTATGGCTACACCTTC.

V is TRBV5-4 and J is TRBJ2-5, with 11 positions matching TRBD1. Germline V gives CDR1 SGHNT, CDR2 YYREEE (reference sequence). The CDR3 runs to 15 residues. Losses at the gene ends were 4 bases for V and 5 bases for J; bases not matched to a gene: 7. CDR3 DNA: TGTGCCAGCAGCGTGGACAGGGGGCGCGCTGAGACCCAGTACTTC. Residues: CASSVDRGRAETQYF. Full variable domain (outside the CDR3, taken from reference TRBV5-4 and TRBJ2-5): ETGVTQSPTHLIKTRGQQVTLRCSSQSGHNTVSWYQQALGQGPQFIFQYYREEENGRGNFPPRFSGLQFPNYSSELNVNALELDDSALYLCASSVDRGRAETQYFGPGTRLLVL.